This T cell receptor (beta chain) was observed in a study of blood T cells in healthy people across ages. About the research overall: When template switching was applied, about one barcoded beta molecule was captured per two T cells.

This clonotype was detected many times. The antigen remains undetermined. Total RNA was isolated from each sample in quantities of at least 6 micrograms. Whole-study findings and limits: The fall in TCR beta diversity per million T cells was roughly linear with age. Those diversity estimates obtained from one million T cells were thought to be underestimates.

It was with a sample-barcoded 5' primer and a J-beta primer mix that a second PCR of about 6 to 12 cycles was run. TCRdb redid the calling of the 5' RACE reads with MiXCR, one entry per CDR3 protein. The sample has roughly 1.5 million distinct CDR3 sequences, 42% seen once. This CDR3 comprises 12 residues. V was shortened by 7 bases and J by 3 bases, with 10 bases between the two germline ends. This clonotype was obtained from a woman in her late teens or twenties in good health. The V gene is TRBV12-3 or TRBV12-4, the J gene TRBJ2-7, with TRBD1 as a possible D gene (6 bases). Sequencing was carried out using blood. The DNA of the CDR3 is TGTGCCAGCACCACAGGGAACTACGAGCAGTACTTC. Translated: CASTTGNYEQYF.